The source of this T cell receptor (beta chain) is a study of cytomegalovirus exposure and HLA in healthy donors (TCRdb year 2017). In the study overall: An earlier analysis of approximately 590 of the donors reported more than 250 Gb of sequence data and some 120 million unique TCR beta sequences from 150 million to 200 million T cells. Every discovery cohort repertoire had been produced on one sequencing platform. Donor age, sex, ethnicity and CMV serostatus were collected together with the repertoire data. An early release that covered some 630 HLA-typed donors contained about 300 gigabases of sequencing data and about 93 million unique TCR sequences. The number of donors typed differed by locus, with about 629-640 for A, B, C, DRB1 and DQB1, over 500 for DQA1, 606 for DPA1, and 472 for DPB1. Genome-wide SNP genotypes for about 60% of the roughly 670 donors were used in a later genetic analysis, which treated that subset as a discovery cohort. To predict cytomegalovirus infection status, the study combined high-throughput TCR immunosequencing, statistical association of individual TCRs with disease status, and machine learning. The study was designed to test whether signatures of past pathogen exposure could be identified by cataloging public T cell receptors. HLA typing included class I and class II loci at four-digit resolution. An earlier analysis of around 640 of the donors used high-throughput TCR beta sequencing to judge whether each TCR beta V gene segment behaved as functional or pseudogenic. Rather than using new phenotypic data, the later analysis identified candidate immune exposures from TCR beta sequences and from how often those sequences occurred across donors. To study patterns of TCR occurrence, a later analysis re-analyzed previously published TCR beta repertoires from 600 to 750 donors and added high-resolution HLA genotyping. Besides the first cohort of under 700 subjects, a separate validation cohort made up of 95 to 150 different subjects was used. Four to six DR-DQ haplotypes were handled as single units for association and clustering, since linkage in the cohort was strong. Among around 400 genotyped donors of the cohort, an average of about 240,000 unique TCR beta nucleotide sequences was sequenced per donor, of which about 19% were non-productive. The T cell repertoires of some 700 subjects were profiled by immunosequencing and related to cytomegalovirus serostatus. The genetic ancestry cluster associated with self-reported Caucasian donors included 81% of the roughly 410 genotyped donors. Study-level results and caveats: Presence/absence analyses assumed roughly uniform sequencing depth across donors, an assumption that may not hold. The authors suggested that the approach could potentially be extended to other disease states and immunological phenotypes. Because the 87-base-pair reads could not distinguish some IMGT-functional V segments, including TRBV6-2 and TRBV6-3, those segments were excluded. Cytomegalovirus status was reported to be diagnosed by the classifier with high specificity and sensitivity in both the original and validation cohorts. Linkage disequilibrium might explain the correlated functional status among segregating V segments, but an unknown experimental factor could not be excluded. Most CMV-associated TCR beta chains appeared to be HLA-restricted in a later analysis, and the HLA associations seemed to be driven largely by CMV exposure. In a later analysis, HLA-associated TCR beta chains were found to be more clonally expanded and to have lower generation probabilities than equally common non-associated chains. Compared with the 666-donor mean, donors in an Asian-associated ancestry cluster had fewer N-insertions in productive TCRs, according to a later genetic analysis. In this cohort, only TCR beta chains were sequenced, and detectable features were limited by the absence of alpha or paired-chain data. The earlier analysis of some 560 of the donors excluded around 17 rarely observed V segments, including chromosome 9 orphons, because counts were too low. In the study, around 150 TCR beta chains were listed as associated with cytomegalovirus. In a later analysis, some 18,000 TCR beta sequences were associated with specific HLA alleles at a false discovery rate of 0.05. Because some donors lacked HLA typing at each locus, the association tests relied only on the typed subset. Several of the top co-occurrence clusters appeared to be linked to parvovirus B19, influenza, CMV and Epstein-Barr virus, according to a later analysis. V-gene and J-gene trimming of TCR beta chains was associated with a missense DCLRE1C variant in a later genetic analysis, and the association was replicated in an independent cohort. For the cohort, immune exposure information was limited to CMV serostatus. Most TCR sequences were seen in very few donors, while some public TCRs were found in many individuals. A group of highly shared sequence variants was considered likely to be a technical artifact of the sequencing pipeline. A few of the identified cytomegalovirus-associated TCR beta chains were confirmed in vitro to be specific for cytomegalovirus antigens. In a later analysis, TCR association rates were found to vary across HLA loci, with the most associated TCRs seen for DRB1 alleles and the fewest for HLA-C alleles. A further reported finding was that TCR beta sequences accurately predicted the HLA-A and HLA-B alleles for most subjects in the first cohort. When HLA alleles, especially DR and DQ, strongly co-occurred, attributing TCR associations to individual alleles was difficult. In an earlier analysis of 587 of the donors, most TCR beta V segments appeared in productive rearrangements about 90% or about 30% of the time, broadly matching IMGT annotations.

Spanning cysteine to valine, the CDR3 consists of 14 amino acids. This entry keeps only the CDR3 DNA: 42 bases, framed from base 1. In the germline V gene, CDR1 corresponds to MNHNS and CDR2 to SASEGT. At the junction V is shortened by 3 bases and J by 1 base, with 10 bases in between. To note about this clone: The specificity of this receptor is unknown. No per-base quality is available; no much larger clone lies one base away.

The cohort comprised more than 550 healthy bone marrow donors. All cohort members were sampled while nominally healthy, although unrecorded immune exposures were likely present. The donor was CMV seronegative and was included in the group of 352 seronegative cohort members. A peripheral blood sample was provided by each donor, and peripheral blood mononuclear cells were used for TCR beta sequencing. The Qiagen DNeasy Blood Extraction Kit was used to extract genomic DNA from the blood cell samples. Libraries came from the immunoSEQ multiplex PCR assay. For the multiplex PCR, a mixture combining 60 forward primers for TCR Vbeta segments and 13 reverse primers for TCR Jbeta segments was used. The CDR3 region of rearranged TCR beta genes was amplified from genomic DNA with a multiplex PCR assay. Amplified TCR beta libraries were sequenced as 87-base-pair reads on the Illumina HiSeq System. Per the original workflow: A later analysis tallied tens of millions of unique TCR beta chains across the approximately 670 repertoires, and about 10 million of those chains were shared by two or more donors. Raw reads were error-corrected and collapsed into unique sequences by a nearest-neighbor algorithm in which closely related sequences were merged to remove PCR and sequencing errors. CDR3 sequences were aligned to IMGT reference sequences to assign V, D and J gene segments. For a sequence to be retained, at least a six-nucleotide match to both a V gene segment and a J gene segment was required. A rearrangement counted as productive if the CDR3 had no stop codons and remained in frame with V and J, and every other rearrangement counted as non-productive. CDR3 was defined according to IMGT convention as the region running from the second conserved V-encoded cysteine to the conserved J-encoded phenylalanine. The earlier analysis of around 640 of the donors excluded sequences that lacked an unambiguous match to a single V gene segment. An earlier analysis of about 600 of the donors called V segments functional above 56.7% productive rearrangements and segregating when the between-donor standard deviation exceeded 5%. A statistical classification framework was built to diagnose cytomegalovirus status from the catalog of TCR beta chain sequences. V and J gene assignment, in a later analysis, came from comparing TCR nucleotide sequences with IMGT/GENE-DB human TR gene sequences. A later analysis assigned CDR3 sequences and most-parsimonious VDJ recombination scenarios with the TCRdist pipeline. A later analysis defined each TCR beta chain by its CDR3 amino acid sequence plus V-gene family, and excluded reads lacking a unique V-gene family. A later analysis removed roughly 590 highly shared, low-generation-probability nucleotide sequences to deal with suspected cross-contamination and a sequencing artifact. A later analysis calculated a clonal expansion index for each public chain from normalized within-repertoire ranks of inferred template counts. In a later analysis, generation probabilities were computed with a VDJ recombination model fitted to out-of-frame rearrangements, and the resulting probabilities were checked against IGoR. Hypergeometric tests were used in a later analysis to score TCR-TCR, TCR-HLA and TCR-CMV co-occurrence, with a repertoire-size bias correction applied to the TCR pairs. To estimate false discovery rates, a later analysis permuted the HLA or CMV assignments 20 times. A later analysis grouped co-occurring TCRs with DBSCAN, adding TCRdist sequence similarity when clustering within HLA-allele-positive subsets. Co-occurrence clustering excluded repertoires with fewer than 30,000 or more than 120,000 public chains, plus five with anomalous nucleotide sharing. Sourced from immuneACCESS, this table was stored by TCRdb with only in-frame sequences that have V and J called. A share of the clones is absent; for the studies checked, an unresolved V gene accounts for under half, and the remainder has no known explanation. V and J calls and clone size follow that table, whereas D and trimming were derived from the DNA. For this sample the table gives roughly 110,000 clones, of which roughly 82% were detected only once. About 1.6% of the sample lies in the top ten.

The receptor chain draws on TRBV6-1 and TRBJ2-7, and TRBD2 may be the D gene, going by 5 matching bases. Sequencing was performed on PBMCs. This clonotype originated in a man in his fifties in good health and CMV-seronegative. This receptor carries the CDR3 CASSEMRASYEQYV. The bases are TGTGCCAGCAGTGAGATGAGGGCTTCCTACGAGCAGTACGTC.